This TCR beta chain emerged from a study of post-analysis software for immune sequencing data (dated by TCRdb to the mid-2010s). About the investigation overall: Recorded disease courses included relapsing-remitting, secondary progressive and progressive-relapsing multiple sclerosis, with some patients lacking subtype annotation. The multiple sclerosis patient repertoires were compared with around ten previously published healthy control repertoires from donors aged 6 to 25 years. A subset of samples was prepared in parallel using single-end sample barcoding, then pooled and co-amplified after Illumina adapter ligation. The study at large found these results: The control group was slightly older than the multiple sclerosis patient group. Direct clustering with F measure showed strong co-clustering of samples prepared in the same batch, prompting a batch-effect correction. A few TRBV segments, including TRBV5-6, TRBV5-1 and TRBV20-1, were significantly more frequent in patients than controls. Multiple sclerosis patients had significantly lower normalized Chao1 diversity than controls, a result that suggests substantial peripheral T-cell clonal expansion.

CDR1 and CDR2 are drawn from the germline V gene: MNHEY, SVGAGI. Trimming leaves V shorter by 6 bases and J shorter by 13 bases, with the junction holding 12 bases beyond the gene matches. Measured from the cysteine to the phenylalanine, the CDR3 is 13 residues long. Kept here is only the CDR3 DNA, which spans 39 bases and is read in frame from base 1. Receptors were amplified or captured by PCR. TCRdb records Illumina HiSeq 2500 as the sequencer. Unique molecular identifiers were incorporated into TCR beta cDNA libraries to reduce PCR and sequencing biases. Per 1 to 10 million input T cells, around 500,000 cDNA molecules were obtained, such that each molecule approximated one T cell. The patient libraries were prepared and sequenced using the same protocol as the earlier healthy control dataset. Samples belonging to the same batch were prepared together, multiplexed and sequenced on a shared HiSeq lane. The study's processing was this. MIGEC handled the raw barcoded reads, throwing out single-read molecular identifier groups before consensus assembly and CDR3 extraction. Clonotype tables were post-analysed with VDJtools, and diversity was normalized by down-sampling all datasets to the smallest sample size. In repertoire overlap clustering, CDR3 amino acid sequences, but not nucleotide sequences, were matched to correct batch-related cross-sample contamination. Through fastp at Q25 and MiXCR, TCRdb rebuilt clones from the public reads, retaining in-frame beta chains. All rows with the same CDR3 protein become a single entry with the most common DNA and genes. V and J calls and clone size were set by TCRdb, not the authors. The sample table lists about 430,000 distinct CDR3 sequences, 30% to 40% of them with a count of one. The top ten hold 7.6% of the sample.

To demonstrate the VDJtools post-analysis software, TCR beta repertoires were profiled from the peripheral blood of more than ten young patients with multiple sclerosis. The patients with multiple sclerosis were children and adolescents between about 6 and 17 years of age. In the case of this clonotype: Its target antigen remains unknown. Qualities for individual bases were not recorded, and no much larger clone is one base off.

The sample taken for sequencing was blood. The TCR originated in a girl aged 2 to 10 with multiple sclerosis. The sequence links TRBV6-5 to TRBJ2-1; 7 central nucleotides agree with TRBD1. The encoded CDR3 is CASRETPGGPQFF. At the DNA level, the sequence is TGTGCCAGCAGGGAGACTCCAGGGGGACCTCAGTTCTTC.